This T cell receptor (beta chain) came from a study of blood T cells in healthy people across ages. On the study more broadly: With template switching, about one barcoded beta molecule was captured per two T cells.

Each sample yielded at least 6 million isolated PBMCs. Total RNA was isolated from each sample in quantities of at least 6 micrograms. The V end lost 4 bases, the J end lost 2 bases, and 12 bases lay between the germline ends. The CDR3 has 14 amino acids. Germline CDR1 reads MNHEY; CDR2 reads SVGAGI. A second about 7 to 12 cycle PCR used barcoded and J-beta primers. TCRdb passed the 5' RACE reads through MiXCR, listing each CDR3 protein once. In the table there are fewer than 1.5 million distinct CDR3 sequences, approximately 42% of which are singletons. This clonotype was counted between two and nine times.

This chain joins TRBV6-5 and TRBJ2-7; D unresolved. The source is a woman aged 18-35 years in good health. The sequenced material came from blood. The CDR3 sequence is CASSSLPKTYEQYF. The DNA for the CDR3 is TGTGCCAGCAGTTCCCTACCGAAAACCTACGAGCAGTACTTC.